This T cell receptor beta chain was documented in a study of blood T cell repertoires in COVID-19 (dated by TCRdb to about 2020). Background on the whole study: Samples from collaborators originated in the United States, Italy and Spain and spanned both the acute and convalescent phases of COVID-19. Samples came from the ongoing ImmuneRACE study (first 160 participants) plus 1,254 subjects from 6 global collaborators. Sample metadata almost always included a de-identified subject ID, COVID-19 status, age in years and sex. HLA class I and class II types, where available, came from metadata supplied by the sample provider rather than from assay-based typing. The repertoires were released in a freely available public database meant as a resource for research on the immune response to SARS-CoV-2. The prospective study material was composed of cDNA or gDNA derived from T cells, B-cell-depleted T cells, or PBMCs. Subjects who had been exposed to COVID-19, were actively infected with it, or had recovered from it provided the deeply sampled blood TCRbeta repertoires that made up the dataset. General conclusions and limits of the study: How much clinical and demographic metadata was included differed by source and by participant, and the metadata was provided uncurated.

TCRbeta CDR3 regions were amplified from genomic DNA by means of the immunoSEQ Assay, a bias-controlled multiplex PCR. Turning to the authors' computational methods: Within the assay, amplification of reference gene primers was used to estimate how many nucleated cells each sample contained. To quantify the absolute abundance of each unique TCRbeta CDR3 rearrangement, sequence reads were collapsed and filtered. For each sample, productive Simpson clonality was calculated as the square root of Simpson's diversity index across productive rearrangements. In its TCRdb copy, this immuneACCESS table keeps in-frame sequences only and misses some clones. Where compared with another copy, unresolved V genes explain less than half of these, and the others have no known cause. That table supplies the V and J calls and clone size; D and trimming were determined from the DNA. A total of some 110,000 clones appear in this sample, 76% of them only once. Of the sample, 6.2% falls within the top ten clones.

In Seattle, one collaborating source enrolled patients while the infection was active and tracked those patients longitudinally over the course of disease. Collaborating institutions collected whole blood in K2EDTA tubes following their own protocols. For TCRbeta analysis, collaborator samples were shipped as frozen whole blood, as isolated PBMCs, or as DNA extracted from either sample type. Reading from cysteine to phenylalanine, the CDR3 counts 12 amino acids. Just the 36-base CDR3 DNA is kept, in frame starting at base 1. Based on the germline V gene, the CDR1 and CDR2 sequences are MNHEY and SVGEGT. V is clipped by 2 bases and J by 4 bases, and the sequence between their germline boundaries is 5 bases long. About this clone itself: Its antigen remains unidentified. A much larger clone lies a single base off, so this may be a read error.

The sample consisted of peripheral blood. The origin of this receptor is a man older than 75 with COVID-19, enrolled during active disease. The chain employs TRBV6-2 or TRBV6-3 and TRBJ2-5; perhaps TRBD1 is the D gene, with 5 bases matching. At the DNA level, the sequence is TGTGCCAGCAGTTACAGGGGAGAGACCCAGTACTTC. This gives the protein CASSYRGETQYF.